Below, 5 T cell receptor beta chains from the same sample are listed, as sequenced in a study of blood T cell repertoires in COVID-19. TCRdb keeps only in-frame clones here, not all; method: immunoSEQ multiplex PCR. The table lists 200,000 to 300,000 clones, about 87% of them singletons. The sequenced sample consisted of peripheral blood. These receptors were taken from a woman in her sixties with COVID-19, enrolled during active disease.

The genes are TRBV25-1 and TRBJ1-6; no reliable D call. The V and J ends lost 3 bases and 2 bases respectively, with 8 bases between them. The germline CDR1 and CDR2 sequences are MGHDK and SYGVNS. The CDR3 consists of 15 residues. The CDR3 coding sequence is TGTGCCAGCAGTGACCACTACGCCTATAATTCACCCCTCCACTTT. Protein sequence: CASSDHYAYNSPLHF.

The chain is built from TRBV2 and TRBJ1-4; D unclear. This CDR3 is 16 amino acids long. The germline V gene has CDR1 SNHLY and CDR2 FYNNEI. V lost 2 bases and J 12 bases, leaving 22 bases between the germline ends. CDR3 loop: CASSESWRALSKELFF. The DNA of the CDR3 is TGTGCCAGCAGTGAATCTTGGAGGGCACTTTCCAAAGAACTGTTTTTT.

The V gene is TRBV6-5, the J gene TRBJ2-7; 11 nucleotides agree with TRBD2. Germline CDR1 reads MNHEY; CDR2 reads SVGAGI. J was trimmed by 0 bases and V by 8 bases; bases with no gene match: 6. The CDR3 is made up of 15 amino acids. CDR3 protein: CASLSGGASSYEQYF. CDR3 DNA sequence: TGTGCCAGCCTTAGCGGGGGGGCGAGCTCCTACGAGCAGTACTTC.

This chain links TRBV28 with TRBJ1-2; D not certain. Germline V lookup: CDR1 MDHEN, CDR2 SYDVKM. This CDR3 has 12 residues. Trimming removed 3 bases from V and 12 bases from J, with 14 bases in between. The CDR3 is CASSFEHRLDTF. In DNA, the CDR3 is TGTGCCAGCAGTTTTGAGCACCGGTTGGACACCTTC.

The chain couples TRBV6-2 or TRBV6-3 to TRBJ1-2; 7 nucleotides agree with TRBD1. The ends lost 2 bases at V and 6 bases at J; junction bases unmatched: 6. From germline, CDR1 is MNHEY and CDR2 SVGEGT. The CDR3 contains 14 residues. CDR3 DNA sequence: TGTGCCAGCAGTTACCGGGGACAGCTTAATGGCTACACCTTC. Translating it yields CASSYRGQLNGYTF.